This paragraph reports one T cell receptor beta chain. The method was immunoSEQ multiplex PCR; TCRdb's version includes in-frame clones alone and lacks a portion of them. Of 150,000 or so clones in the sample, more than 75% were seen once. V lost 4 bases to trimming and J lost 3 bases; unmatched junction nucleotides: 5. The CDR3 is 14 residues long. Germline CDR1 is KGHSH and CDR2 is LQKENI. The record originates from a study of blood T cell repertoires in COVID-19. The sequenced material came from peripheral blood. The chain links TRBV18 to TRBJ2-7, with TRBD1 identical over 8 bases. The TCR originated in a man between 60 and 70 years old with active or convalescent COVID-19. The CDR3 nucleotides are TGTGCCAGCTCACGTGGGACAGGTAACTACGAGCAGTACTTC. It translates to CASSRGTGNYEQYF. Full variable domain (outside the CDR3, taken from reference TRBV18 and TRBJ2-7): NAGVMQNPRHLVRRRGQEARLRCSPMKGHSHVYWYRQLPEEGLKFMVYLQKENIIDESGMPKERFSAEFPKEGPSILRIQQVVRGDSAAYFCASSRGTGNYEQYFGPGTRLTVT.